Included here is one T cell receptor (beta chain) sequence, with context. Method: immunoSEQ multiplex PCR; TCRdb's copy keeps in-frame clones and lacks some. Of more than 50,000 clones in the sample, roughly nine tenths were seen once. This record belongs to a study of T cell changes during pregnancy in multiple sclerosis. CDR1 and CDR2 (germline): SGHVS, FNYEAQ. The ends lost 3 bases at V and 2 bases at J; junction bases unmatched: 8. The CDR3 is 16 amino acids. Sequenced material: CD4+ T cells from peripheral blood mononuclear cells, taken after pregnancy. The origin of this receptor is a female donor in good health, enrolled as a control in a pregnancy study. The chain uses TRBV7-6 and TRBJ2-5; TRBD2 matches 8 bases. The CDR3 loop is CASSFGPGGQQETQYF. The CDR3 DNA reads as TGTGCCAGCAGCTTTGGGCCGGGGGGGCAGCAAGAGACCCAGTACTTC.